The next 3 T cell receptor beta chains were all read from a single sample in a study of molecular identifiers for immune sequencing clone quantification. One entry per CDR3 protein results from TCRdb running MiXCR on the PCR reads. This table holds 300,000 to 400,000 distinct CDR3 sequences, 24% found once. Sample: naive CD8+ T cells from blood, with Jurkat cell RNA spiked in. Subset defined: FACS-sorted CD8+CD4-CCR7+CD45RA+ naive T cells. These receptors were taken from a human donor in good health. Some libraries in this study had Jurkat cell RNA spiked in.

Comments on this clonotype: A much larger clone lies one base from this, so it may be a read error. J is TRBJ1-1 and V is TRBV5-1; 7 nucleotides align to TRBD1. Germline CDR1 reads SGHRS; CDR2 reads YFSETQ. The CDR3 consists of 14 residues. CDR3 nucleotide sequence: TGCGCCAGCAGCTACGGACAGGCGAACACTGAAGCTCTCTTT. This encodes CASSYGQANTEALF.

This clonotype was seen only a few times. The rearrangement links TRBV7-6 to TRBJ2-3, with 8 bases identical to TRBD1. This CDR3 has 15 residues. After removal of 6 bases from V and 6 bases from J, the junction contained 11 bases not matched to a gene. Germline loops: CDR1 SGHVS, CDR2 FNYEAQ. CDR3 nucleotide sequence: TGTGCCAGCAGTGGACAGGGCGCTATCACGGATACGCAGTATTTT. It codes for CASSGQGAITDTQYF.

This clonotype was counted at least ten times. The V call is TRBV28, the J call TRBJ2-7; no reliable D call. V lost 6 bases, J lost 3 bases, and 12 bases lay in between. Germline CDR1 and CDR2: MDHEN and SYDVKM. CDR3 size: 13 residues. The CDR3 region has the DNA TGTGCCAGCAGCCCGGCCAGTCACTACGAGCAGTACTTC. Protein: CASSPASHYEQYF.